This T cell receptor beta chain was sequenced during a study of control samples from healthy donors and cancer patients. The data were produced by immunoSEQ multiplex PCR, yet TCRdb's version contains in-frame clones alone and is incomplete. Of around 150,000 clones in the sample, around nine tenths are singletons; the top ten hold 12%. The TCR was taken from a man aged 25-45 years in good health. Sequencing input: blood.

The CDR3 loop is CASTLSGNTGELFF. The CDR3 nucleotides read TGTGCCAGCACCCTATCAGGGAACACCGGGGAGCTGTTTTTT. The chain couples TRBV28 to TRBJ2-2; D call uncertain. The CDR3 has 14 amino acids. CDR1 MDHEN and CDR2 SYDVKM come from the germline V gene. Trimming took 7 bases from V and 1 from J, leaving 10 bases between them. The full variable domain, in which reference TRBV28 and TRBJ2-2 provide the parts outside the CDR3, is DVKVTQSSRYLVKRTGEKVFLECVQDMDHENMFWYRQDPGLGLRLIYFSYDVKMKEKGDIPEGYSVSREKKERFSLILESASTNQTSMYLCASTLSGNTGELFFGEGSRLTVL.